Presented here are 13 T cell receptor beta chains from one specimen sequenced in a study of blood T cell repertoires in COVID-19. The repertoire was sequenced with immunoSEQ multiplex PCR; TCRdb's copy has only in-frame clones and lacks some. The data show more than 80,000 clones, approximately 87% seen once. The sequenced sample consisted of peripheral blood. The receptor set was obtained from a human donor with active COVID-19. The donor label of this sample is uncertain.

This chain joins TRBV7-8 and TRBJ2-7, with D tentatively TRBD1 (6 bases). Germline V gene sequence: CDR1 SGHVS, CDR2 FQNEAQ. The V and J ends lost 5 bases and 2 bases respectively, with 10 bases between them. The CDR3 consists of 13 residues. The CDR3 DNA sequence: TGTGCCAGCAGCCCCAGGGGTGCCTACGAGCAGTACTTC. It yields the protein CASSPRGAYEQYF.

The chain uses TRBV7-9 and TRBJ2-5; 11 positions match TRBD1. The V gene's germline CDR1 is SEHNR and CDR2 FQNEAQ (reference sequence). This CDR3 has 15 amino acids. Unmatched junction bases numbered 7, after V lost 5 bases and J lost 5 bases. For the CDR3, the DNA is TGTGCCAGCAGCCCCCCTGGACAGGGGGCGGAGACCCAGTACTTC. It is translated as CASSPPGQGAETQYF.

The V call is TRBV7-6, the J call TRBJ2-7; D might be TRBD1 (5 bases). CDR1 is SGHVS, CDR2 FNYEAQ, per germline. The CDR3 extends over 16 amino acids. With 3 bases removed from V and 0 bases from J, the gap between germline ends came to 15 bases. CDR3: CASSLGTGPSSYEQYF. The CDR3 DNA reads TGTGCCAGCAGCTTGGGTACAGGACCGAGCTCCTACGAGCAGTACTTC.

This chain connects TRBV7-8 to TRBJ1-5, with D unresolved. The CDR3 covers 13 residues. In germline, CDR1 is SGHVS, CDR2 FQNEAQ. The V gene lost 2 bases and the J gene lost 9 bases, with 11 bases spanning the gap. In DNA form, the CDR3 reads TGTGCCAGCAGCTTAATTTCCCCATGGCCCCAGCATTTT. Translating gives CASSLISPWPQHF.

On this clone: Other nucleotide sequences in the sample specify the same CDR3. This rearrangement joins TRBV12-3 or TRBV12-4 to TRBJ1-2, with TRBD1 identical over 7 bases. The CDR3 length is 13 residues. J was trimmed by 4 bases and V by 3 bases; bases with no gene match: 2. CDR3 sequence (DNA): TGTGCCAGCAGTTTGCGGGACAGCTATGGCTACACCTTC. Amino acids: CASSLRDSYGYTF.

This rearrangement joins TRBV5-4 to TRBJ2-7; 10 nucleotides match TRBD1. CDR3 size: 14 residues. V gave up 2 bases and J gave up 6 bases; unmatched junction bases: 5. CDR1 and CDR2 (germline): SGHNT, YYREEE (reference sequence). CDR3 nucleotides: TGTGCCAGCAGCTTACGACAGGGGGCGCCCGAGCAGTACTTC. This encodes CASSLRQGAPEQYF.

The chain recombines TRBV29-1 with TRBJ1-2; 7 nucleotides match TRBD1. V was clipped by 7 bases and J by 6 bases; unmatched bases: 5. Germline V CDR1 and CDR2: SQVTM, ANQGSEA. The CDR3 consists of 11 residues. The CDR3 loop reads CSALTGNGYTF. In DNA form, the CDR3 reads TGCAGCGCCTTGACAGGGAATGGCTACACCTTC. The full variable domain, its missing parts supplied by reference TRBV29-1 and TRBJ1-2, is SAVISQKPSRDICQRGTSLTIQCQVDSQVTMMFWYRQQPGQSLTLIATANQGSEATYESGFVIDKFPISRPNLTFSTLTVSNMSPEDSSIYLCSALTGNGYTFGSGTRLTVV.

This rearrangement joins TRBV27 to TRBJ1-6; a possible D gene is TRBD1 (5 bases). The CDR3 is 14 residues long. The V gene lost 7 bases and the J gene lost 10 bases, with 17 bases spanning the gap. Germline loops: CDR1 MNHEY, CDR2 SMNVEV (reference sequence). The chain's CDR3 is CASTPRGVRSPLHF. Here the CDR3 DNA reads TGTGCCAGCACACCCCGGGGGGTGCGGTCACCCCTCCACTTT.

V gene TRBV7-9 combines with J gene TRBJ2-1; 16 nucleotides match TRBD2. After removal of 7 bases from V and 2 bases from J, the junction contained 2 bases not matched to a gene. The germline V gene has CDR1 SEHNR and CDR2 FQNEAQ (reference sequence). The CDR3 runs 16 residues. The CDR3 DNA reads as TGTGCCAGCACCGGGACTAGCGGGGGGGCCTACAATGAGCAGTTCTTC. This sequence encodes CASTGTSGGAYNEQFF.

V gene TRBV28 combines with J gene TRBJ2-5; 8 bases agree with TRBD2. The trim removed 5 bases at V and 5 bases at J, leaving 10 bases unmatched. This CDR3 spans 15 amino acids. Germline values: CDR1 MDHEN, CDR2 SYDVKM. CDR3 residues: CASSQPGGNWETQYF. CDR3 DNA: TGTGCCAGCAGTCAACCGGGGGGGAATTGGGAGACCCAGTACTTC.

This chain connects TRBV3-1 (or the pseudogene TRBV3-2) to TRBJ2-3; D ambiguous. The CDR3 runs 15 residues. V was clipped by 0 bases and J by 6 bases, with 13 bases between them. The germline V gene has CDR1 LGHDT and CDR2 YNNKEL (reference sequence). The CDR3 DNA follows: TGTGCCAGCAGCCAAGAACGTAGAGTATTGGATACGCAGTATTTT. Its translation: CASSQERRVLDTQYF.

This clone was recorded only once. The CDR3, as DNA: TGTGCCAGCAGCTTGGGTTTCGGGACTGCAAATCAGCCCCAGCATTTT. Translation: CASSLGFGTANQPQHF. The chain links TRBV5-8 to TRBJ1-5; possibly TRBD1 for D (5 bases). This CDR3 has 16 amino acids. Germline-derived CDR1 and CDR2 are SGHTS and YDEGEE. V was clipped by 0 bases and J by 4 bases, with 14 bases between them.

This chain connects TRBV10-3 to TRBJ2-1, with D possibly matching TRBD1 (6 bases). V was cut by 4 bases and J by 0 bases, with 19 bases left in between. This CDR3 is built from 18 residues. Germline V gives CDR1 ENHRY, CDR2 SYGVKD. The CDR3, as DNA: TGTGCCATCAGTGGGACAGCCTACAGGGATCACTCCTACAATGAGCAGTTCTTC. It is translated as CAISGTAYRDHSYNEQFF.